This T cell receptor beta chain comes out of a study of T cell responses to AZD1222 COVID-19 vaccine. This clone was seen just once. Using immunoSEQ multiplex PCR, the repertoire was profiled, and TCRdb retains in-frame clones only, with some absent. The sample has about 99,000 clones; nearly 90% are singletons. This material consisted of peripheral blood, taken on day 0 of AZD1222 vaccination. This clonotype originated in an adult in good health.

The CDR3 sequence is CATQRGAGTDTQYF. The CDR3 DNA reads as TGTGCCACCCAGAGGGGGGCGGGGACAGATACGCAGTATTTT. This chain links TRBV4-2 with TRBJ2-3, with D perhaps TRBD1 or TRBD2 (6 bases each). CDR3 length equals 14 residues. Trimming took 10 bases from V and 3 from J, leaving 17 bases between them. CDR1 and CDR2 (germline): LGHNA, YNFKEQ.